This paragraph covers one TCR beta chain sequence. Antigen: not known. Data came from immunoSEQ multiplex PCR; TCRdb stores just in-frame clones and leaves some out. The sample holds about 120,000 clones; 70% to 90% are singletons and the top ten take 5.5% to 8%. The entry originates in a study of radiotherapy plus CTLA-4 blockade in lung cancer. Study observations and caveats: Reports state that early shifts in blood T cell clones, with interferon-beta, best predicted response.

The source of this sequence is a human donor with non-small cell lung cancer that progressed on radiotherapy plus ipilimumab. Material: peripheral blood, obtained from a patient treated with radiotherapy plus ipilimumab.

CDR3 nucleotide sequence: TGTGCCAGCAGCTTAGGGAGGAACCGATTAACCGGGGAGCTGTTTTTT. This gives the protein CASSLGRNRLTGELFF. V and J are TRBV7-8 and TRBJ2-2; TRBD2 is a possible D gene (5 bases). V was cut by 1 base and J by 5 bases, with 14 bases left in between. CDR1 and CDR2 from the germline V gene are SGHVS and FQNEAQ. The CDR3 extends over 16 amino acids. Looking up the rest from reference TRBV7-8 and TRBJ2-2 gives the full variable domain: GAGVSQSPRYKVAKRGQDVALRCDPISGHVSLFWYQQALGQGPEFLTYFQNEAQLDKSGLPSDRFFAERPEGSVSTLKIQRTQQEDSAVYLCASSLGRNRLTGELFFGEGSRLTVL.